The 5 T cell receptor beta chains reported below all come from one sample, sequenced in a study of cytotoxic CD8 clonotypes in ibrutinib-treated CLL. The table came from immunoSEQ multiplex PCR; TCRdb's copy has only in-frame clones and leaves some out. The repertoire holds fewer than 90,000 clones, approximately 71% seen once, with more than 4.5% in the top ten. The material was PBMCs, obtained after 12 months of ibrutinib treatment. The receptor set was obtained from a human donor with chronic lymphocytic leukemia.

V gene TRBV4-3 combines with J gene TRBJ1-2, with D tentatively TRBD1 (6 bases). Germline values: CDR1 LGHNA, CDR2 YSLEER. V was clipped by 0 bases and J by 4 bases, with 15 bases between them. The CDR3 runs to 16 residues. CDR3 protein: CASSQDWSTGSYGYTF. The CDR3 DNA reads TGCGCCAGCAGCCAAGATTGGAGCACAGGGAGCTATGGCTACACCTTC.

The chain couples TRBV28 to TRBJ1-2, with unresolved D. The CDR3 spans 12 residues. CDR1 and CDR2 (germline): MDHEN, SYDVKM. V lost 9 bases to trimming and J lost 4 bases, with 12 bases between them. Here the CDR3 DNA reads TGTGCCAGTGGTAGTTTGGGCTATGGCTACACCTTC. Protein: CASGSLGYGYTF.

V and J are TRBV7-2 and TRBJ1-4; no reliable D call. The CDR3 is made up of 15 amino acids. Germline values: CDR1 SGHTA, CDR2 FQGNSA. The V end lost 2 bases, the J end lost 0 bases, and 7 bases lay between the germline ends. CDR3 amino acids: CASSLRPATNEKLFF. In DNA form, the CDR3 reads TGTGCCAGCAGCTTACGACCGGCAACTAATGAAAAACTGTTTTTT.

This clone was counted only a few times. The chain uses TRBV19 and TRBJ1-2; no definite D call. V lost 3 bases and J lost 0, with 8 bases in between. The CDR3 contains 14 residues. CDR1 is LNHDA and CDR2 is SQIVND in the germline V gene (reference sequence). CDR3 nucleotide sequence: TGTGCCAGTAGTATTTCTGGAACTAACTATGGCTACACCTTC. The encoded protein is CASSISGTNYGYTF.

This chain joins TRBV27 and TRBJ2-3; 7 nucleotides line up with TRBD1. Losses at the gene ends were 6 bases for V and 1 base for J; bases not matched to a gene: 10. Per the germline V gene, CDR1 is MNHEY and CDR2 is SMNVEV (reference sequence). The CDR3 covers 16 residues. The CDR3: CASSLQLGQGTDTQYF. The CDR3 nucleotides are TGTGCCAGCAGCCTCCAACTCGGACAGGGCACAGATACGCAGTATTTT.